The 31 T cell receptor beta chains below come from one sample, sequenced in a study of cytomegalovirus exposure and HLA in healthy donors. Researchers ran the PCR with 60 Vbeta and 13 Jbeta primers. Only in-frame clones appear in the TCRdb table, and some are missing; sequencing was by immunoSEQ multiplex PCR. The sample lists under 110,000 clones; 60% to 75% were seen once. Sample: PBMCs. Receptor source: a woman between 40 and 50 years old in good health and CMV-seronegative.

CDR3 region: CASGSRGTDTQYF. DNA of the CDR3: TGTGCCAGTGGATCCCGGGGTACAGATACGCAGTATTTT. The chain recombines TRBV19 with TRBJ2-3, with D maybe TRBD2 (5 bases). V was cut by 8 bases and J by 3 bases, with 12 bases left in between. The germline gives CDR1 LNHDA, CDR2 SQIVND (reference sequence). This CDR3 is 13 amino acids long.

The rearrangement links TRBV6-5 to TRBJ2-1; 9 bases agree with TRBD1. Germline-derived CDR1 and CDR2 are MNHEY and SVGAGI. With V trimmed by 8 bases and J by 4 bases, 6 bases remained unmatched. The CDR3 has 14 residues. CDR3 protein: CASRATGGYNEQFF. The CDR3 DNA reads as TGTGCCAGCCGGGCGACAGGGGGATACAATGAGCAGTTCTTC.

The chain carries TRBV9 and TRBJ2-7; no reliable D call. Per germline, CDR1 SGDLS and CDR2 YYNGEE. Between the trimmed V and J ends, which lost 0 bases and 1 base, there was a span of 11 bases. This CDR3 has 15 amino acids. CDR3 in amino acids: CASSVDQAPSYEQYF. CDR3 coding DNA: TGTGCCAGCAGCGTAGATCAGGCTCCTTCCTACGAGCAGTACTTC. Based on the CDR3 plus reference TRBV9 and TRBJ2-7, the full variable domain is DSGVTQTPKHLITATGQRVTLRCSPRSGDLSVYWYQQSLDQGLQFLIQYYNGEERAKGNILERFSAQQFPDLHSELNLSSLELGDSALYFCASSVDQAPSYEQYFGPGTRLTVT.

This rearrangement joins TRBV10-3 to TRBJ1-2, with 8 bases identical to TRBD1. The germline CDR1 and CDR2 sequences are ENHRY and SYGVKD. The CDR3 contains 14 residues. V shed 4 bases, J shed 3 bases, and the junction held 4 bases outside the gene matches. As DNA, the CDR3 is TGTGCCATCAGTGTGGCGGACAGGGACTATGGCTACACCTTC. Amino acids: CAISVADRDYGYTF.

In DNA form, the CDR3 reads TGTGCCAGTAGTATGACCCTCGCCAGCGGCACTAATGAAAAACTGTTTTTT. Translating it yields CASSMTLASGTNEKLFF. This sequence joins TRBV19 and TRBJ1-4; D gene uncertain. This CDR3 has 17 residues. The germline V and J ends were trimmed by 3 bases and 2 bases, with 16 bases remaining between them. The V gene's germline CDR1 is LNHDA and CDR2 SQIVND (reference sequence).

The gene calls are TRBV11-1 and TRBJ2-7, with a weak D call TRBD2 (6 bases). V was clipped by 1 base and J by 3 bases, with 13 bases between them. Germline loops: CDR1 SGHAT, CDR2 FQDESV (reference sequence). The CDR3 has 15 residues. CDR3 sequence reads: CASSLGRESIYEQYF. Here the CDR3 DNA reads TGTGCCAGCAGCTTAGGGCGGGAAAGTATCTACGAGCAGTACTTC.

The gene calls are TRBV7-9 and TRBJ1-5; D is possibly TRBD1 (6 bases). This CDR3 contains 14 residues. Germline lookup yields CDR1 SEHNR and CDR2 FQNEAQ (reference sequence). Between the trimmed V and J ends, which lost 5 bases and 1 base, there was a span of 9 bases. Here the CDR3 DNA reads TGTGCCAGCAGCCTGGGACACAGCAATCAGCCCCAGCATTTT. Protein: CASSLGHSNQPQHF.

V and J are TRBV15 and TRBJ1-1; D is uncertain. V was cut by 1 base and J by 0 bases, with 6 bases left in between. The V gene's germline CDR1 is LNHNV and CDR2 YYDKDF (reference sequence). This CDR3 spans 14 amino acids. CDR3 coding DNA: TGTGCCACCAGCAGAGTGGCATTGAACACTGAAGCTTTCTTT. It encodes CATSRVALNTEAFF. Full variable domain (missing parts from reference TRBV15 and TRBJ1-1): DAMVIQNPRYQVTQFGKPVTLSCSQTLNHNVMYWYQQKSSQAPKLLFHYYDKDFNNEADTPDNFQSRRPNTSFCFLDIRSPGLGDTAMYLCATSRVALNTEAFFGQGTRLTVV.

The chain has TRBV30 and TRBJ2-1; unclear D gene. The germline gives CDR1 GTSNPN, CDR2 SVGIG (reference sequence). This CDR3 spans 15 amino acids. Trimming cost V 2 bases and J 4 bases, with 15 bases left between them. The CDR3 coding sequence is TGTGCCTGGAGTCCCAACGAGAGAATTTACAATGAGCAGTTCTTC. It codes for CAWSPNERIYNEQFF.

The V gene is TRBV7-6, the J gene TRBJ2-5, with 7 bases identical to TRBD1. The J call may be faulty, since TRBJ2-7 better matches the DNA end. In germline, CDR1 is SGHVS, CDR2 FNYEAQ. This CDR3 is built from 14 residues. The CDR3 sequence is CASSLATGNYEQYF. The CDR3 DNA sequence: TGTGCCAGCAGCTTAGCGACAGGGAACTACGAGCAGTACTTC.

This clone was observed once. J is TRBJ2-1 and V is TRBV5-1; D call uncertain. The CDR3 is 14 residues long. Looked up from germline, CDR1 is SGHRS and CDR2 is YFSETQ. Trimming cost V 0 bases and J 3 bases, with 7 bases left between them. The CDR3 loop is CASSLGHDYNEQFF. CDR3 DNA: TGCGCCAGCAGCTTGGGGCACGACTACAATGAGCAGTTCTTC. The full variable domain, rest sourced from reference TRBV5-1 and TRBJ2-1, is KAGVTQTPRYLIKTRGQQVTLSCSPISGHRSVSWYQQTPGQGLQFLFEYFSETQRNKGNFPGRFSGRQFSNSRSEMNVSTLELGDSALYLCASSLGHDYNEQFFGPGTRLTVL.

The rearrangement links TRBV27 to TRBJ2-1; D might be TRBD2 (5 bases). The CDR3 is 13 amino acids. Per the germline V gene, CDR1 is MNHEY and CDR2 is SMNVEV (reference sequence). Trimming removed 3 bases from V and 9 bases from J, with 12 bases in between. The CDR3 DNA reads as TGTGCCAGCAGTTTGCCGGGTACTAGTGAGCAGTTCTTC. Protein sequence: CASSLPGTSEQFF.

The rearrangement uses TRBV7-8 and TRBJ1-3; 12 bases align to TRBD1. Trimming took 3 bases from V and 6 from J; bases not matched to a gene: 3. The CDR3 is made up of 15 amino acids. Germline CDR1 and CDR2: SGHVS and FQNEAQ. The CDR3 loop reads CASSFGTGGQNTIYF. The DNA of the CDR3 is TGTGCCAGCAGCTTCGGGACAGGGGGCCAAAACACCATATATTTT.

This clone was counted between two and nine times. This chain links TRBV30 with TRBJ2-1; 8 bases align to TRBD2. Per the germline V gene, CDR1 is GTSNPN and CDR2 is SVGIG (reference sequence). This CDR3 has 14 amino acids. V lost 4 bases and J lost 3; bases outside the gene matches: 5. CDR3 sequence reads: CAWNAGGNYNEQFF. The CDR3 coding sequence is TGTGCCTGGAATGCGGGAGGCAACTACAATGAGCAGTTCTTC.

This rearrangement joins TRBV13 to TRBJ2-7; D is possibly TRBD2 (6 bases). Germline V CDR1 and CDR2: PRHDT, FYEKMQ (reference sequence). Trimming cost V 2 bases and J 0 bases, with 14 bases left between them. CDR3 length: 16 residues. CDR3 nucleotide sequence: TGTGCCAGCAGCTTATCCCCCCGGGGGAGCTCCTACGAGCAGTACTTC. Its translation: CASSLSPRGSSYEQYF.

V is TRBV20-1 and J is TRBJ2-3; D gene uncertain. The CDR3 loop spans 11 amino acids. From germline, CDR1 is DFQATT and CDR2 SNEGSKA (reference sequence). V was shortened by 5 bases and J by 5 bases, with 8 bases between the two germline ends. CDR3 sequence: CSAATGDTQYF. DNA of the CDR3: TGCAGTGCTGCTACTGGAGATACGCAGTATTTT.

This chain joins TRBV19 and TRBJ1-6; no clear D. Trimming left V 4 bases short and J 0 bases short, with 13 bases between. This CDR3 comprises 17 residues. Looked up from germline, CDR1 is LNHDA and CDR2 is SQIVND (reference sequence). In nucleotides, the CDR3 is TGTGCCAGTAGTAATCAGGAGGGTAACTCCTATAATTCACCCCTCCACTTT. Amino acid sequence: CASSNQEGNSYNSPLHF.

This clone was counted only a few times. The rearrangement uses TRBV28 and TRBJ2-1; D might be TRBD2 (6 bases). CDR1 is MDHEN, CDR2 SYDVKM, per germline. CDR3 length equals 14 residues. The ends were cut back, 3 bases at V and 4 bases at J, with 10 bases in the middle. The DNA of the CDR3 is TGTGCCAGCAGTTTCTTGGCGGGGTACAATGAGCAGTTCTTC. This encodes CASSFLAGYNEQFF.

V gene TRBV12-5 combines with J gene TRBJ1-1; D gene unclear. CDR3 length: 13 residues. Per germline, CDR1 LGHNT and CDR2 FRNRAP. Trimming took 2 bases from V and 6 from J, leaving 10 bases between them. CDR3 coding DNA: TGTGCTAGTGGTTTGTTAACAAATCCTGAAGCTTTCTTT. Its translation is CASGLLTNPEAFF.

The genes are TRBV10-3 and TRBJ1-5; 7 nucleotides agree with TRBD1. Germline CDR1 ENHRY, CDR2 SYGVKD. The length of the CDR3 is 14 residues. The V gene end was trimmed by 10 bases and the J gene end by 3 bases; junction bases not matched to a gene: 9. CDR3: CATALGQSNQPQHF. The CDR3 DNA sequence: TGTGCCACCGCCCTGGGACAGTCCAATCAGCCCCAGCATTTT.

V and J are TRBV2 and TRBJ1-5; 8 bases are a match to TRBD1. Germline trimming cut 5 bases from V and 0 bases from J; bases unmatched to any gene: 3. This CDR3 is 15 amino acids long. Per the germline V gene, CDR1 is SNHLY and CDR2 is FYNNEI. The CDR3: CASSYDRGSNQPQHF. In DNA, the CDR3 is TGTGCCAGCAGTTATGACAGGGGTAGCAATCAGCCCCAGCATTTT.

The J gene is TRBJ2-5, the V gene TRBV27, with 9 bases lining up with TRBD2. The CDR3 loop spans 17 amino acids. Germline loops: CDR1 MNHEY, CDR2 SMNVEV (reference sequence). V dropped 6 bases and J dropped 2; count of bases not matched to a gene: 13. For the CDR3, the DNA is TGTGCCAGCAGAGACCTAACTAGCGGGCCGACGCAAGAGACCCAGTACTTC. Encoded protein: CASRDLTSGPTQETQYF.

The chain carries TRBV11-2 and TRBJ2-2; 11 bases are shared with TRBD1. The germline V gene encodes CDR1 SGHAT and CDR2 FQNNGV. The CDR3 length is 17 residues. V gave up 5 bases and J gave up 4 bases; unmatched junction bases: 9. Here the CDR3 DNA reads TGTGCCAGCAGCATACCCCGGGACAGGGGGGGCACCGGGGAGCTGTTTTTT. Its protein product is CASSIPRDRGGTGELFF.

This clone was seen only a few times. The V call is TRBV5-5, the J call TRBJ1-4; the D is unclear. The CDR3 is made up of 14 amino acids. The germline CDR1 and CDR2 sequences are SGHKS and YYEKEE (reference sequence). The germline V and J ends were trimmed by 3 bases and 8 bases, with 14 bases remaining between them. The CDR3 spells CASSWPGAGEKLFF. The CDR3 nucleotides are TGTGCCAGCAGCTGGCCCGGCGCAGGCGAAAAACTGTTTTTT.

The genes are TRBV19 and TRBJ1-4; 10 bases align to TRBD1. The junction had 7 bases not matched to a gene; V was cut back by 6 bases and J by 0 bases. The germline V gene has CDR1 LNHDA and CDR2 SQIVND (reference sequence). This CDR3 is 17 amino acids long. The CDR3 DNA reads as TGTGCCAGTAGCGAGGGACAGGGGACCGCAACTAATGAAAAACTGTTTTTT. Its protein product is CASSEGQGTATNEKLFF.

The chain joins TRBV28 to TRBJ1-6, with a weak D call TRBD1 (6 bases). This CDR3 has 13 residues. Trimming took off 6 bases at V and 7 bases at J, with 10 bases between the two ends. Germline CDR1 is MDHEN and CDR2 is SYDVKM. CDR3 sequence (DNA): TGTGCCAGCAGAACAGGGATGAATTCACCCCTCCACTTT. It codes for CASRTGMNSPLHF.

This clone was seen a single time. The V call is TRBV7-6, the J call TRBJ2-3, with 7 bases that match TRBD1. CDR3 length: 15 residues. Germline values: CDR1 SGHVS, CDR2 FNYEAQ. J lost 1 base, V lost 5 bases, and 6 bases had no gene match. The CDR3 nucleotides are TGTGCCAGCAGCGCCCGGGACAGTGGCACAGATACGCAGTATTTT. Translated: CASSARDSGTDTQYF.

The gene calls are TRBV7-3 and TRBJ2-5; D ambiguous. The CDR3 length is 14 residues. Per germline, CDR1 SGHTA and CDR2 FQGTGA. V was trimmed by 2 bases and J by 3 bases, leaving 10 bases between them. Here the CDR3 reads CASSLGAEEETQYF. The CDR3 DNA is TGTGCCAGCAGCTTAGGTGCAGAAGAAGAGACCCAGTACTTC.

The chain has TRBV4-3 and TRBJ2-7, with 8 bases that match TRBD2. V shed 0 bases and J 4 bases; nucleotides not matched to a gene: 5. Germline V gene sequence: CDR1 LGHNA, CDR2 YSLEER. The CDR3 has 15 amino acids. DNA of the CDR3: TGCGCCAGCAGCCAAGATCGGGGGGGAGGATACGAGCAGTACTTC. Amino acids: CASSQDRGGGYEQYF.

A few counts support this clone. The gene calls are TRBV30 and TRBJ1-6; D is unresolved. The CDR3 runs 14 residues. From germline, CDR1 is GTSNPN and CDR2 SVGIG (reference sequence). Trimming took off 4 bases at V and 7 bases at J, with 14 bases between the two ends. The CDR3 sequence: CAWNNNSPNSPLHF. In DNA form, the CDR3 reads TGTGCCTGGAACAACAACAGCCCAAATTCACCCCTCCACTTT.

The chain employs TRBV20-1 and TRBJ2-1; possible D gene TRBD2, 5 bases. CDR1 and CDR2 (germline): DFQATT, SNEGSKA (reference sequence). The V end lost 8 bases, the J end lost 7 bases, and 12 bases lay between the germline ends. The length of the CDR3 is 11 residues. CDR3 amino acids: CSPRGFNEQFF. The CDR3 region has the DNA TGCAGTCCCCGCGGGTTTAATGAGCAGTTCTTC.